This T cell receptor (beta chain) was sequenced in a study of T cells in Graves' hyperthyroidism and ophthalmopathy. The study, taken as a whole, reports: Most expanded thyroid clonotypes above 0.001 recurred in blood.

Patients showing uncontrolled infection, other autoimmune disease, pregnancy or lactation were ineligible. Each diagnosis was grounded in clinical symptoms, serum thyroxine and TRAb, thyroid ultrasound, and orbital computed tomography. On this clonotype itself: Its target is not known.

The CDR3 regions of TCR beta were amplified from RNA transcripts. The HTBI primer set drove a first-round RT-PCR of the TCR CDR3. TCRdb reprocessed the multiplex PCR reads via MiXCR and lists one record per CDR3 protein. Of approximately 640,000 distinct CDR3 sequences listed, over 40% were seen once; the top ten hold less than 9%. The CDR3 has 15 amino acids. CDR1 is SNHLY, CDR2 FYNNEI, per germline. The germline V and J ends were trimmed by 1 base and 1 base, with 8 bases remaining between them. The chain uses TRBV2 and TRBJ1-3; D is unresolved. Sequenced: peripheral blood or thyroid tissue (not recorded which). This clonotype originated in an adult man with Graves' disease, either hyperthyroidism or ophthalmopathy (not recorded which). The CDR3, as DNA: TGTGCCAGCAGTGAAGGGGCGACATCTGGAAACACCATATATTTT. This encodes CASSEGATSGNTIYF.